The subject of this entry is one T cell receptor beta chain. In the study's own analysis: Scientists estimated how many nucleated cells there were by amplifying reference gene primers. Some clones are missing from TCRdb's copy, which holds only in-frame ones; the method was immunoSEQ multiplex PCR. Clone size and the V and J calls come from that table; the DNA yielded D and trimming. The sample has around 380,000 clones; about 80% are singletons. The data stem from a study of blood T cell repertoires in COVID-19. About the study: Samples came from the United States, Italy and Spain, spanning acute and convalescent COVID-19. T cells, B-cell-depleted T cells, or PBMCs supplied cDNA or gDNA.

The TCR originated in a human donor with acute or convalescent COVID-19. The donor label of this sample is uncertain. The material sequenced was peripheral blood.

CDR3 coding DNA: TGTGCCAGCAGTAACAGGGGGCAAGAGACCCAGTACTTC. It translates to CASSNRGQETQYF. V is TRBV28 and J is TRBJ2-5; TRBD1 agrees at 8 bases. The CDR3 loop spans 13 amino acids. Germline-derived CDR1 and CDR2 are MDHEN and SYDVKM. Germline trimming cut 5 bases from V and 2 bases from J; bases unmatched to any gene: 1.